One and the same sample provided the 6 T cell receptor beta chains below, sequenced in a study of blood T cell repertoires in COVID-19. Sequenced by immunoSEQ multiplex PCR; TCRdb stores in-frame clones only, minus some. Here the sample spans about 170,000 clones, just over 90% being singletons. Material for sequencing was peripheral blood. These receptors originate from a man younger than 30 with COVID-19, enrolled during active disease.

V gene TRBV28 combines with J gene TRBJ2-4; the D gene is possibly TRBD2 (5 bases). Trimming left V 6 bases short and J 0 bases short, with 15 bases between. Germline CDR1 and CDR2: MDHEN and SYDVKM. This CDR3 spans 16 amino acids. CDR3 nucleotide sequence: TGTGCCAGCAGCCCCTCAGGAGGACTAGCCAAAAACATTCAGTACTTC. Amino acid sequence: CASSPSGGLAKNIQYF.

The genes are TRBV6-9 and TRBJ1-3, with D maybe TRBD1 (6 bases). Germline V gene lookup returns CDR1 MNHGY and CDR2 SVAAGI. The CDR3 totals 15 residues. With 4 bases removed from V and 1 base from J, the gap between germline ends came to 11 bases. In DNA form, the CDR3 reads TGTGCCAGCAGTTTACAGGGTCCTTCTGGAAACACCATATATTTT. Amino acid sequence: CASSLQGPSGNTIYF.

This chain connects TRBV5-1 to TRBJ2-1; a possible D gene is TRBD1 (5 bases). This CDR3 has 15 amino acids. Between the trimmed V and J ends, which lost 3 bases and 0 bases, there was a span of 10 bases. Germline V gene data show CDR1 as SGHRS and CDR2 as YFSETQ. The CDR3 nucleotides are TGCGCCAGCAGCTCAGGGCATAGCTCCTACAATGAGCAGTTCTTC. Its protein is CASSSGHSSYNEQFF.

V gene TRBV5-4 combines with J gene TRBJ2-7; 8 nucleotides line up with TRBD1. With V trimmed by 4 bases and J by 0 bases, 6 bases remained unmatched. The germline CDR1 and CDR2 sequences are SGHNT and YYREEE (reference sequence). The CDR3 is 15 amino acids. CDR3 in DNA: TGTGCCAGCAGCCTTGGGACAGGACTCTCCTACGAGCAGTACTTC. Its protein is CASSLGTGLSYEQYF.

The rearrangement joins TRBV9 to TRBJ1-1; 8 nucleotides agree with TRBD1. The CDR3 spans 14 residues. Germline CDR1 is SGDLS and CDR2 is YYNGEE. V trimming: 3 bases; J trimming: 4 bases; junction bases outside the gene matches: 5. The CDR3 is CASSAAGGGTEAFF. CDR3 coding DNA: TGTGCCAGCAGCGCAGCAGGGGGCGGCACTGAAGCTTTCTTT.

The chain couples TRBV10-3 to TRBJ2-3, with 7 bases matching TRBD1. The ends lost 6 bases at V and 4 bases at J; junction bases unmatched: 10. The germline V gene encodes CDR1 ENHRY and CDR2 SYGVKD. This CDR3 spans 15 amino acids. CDR3 nucleotides: TGTGCCATCAGCACGACAGGGAACGGCCCAGATACGCAGTATTTT. As protein: CAISTTGNGPDTQYF.